Included here is one T cell receptor beta chain sequence, with context. After autologous stem cell transplantation all patients relapsed, and prior brentuximab vedotin exposure differed between cohorts. The trim removed 6 bases at V and 1 base at J, leaving 6 bases unmatched. Germline V gives CDR1 SGHAT, CDR2 FQNNGV. This CDR3 contains 14 residues. These data belong to a study of PD-1 blockade in classical Hodgkin lymphoma. Here immunoSEQ multiplex PCR was the method, and the copy in TCRdb shows in-frame clones only, minus some. The table includes about 76,000 clones, about nine tenths detected once. The source of this sequence is a human donor with classical Hodgkin lymphoma. V usage is TRBV11-2 and J usage is TRBJ2-7; 7 bases match TRBD1. Specimen: peripheral blood mononuclear cells (PBMCs), collected at baseline. The CDR3: CASRSAQGSYEQYF. The CDR3 region has the DNA TGTGCCAGCAGGAGCGCACAGGGGTCCTACGAGCAGTACTTC.